These 32 T cell receptor beta chains were sequenced from one sample in a study of CD8 T cells in ankylosing spondylitis (TCRdb year 2017). Library generation was performed with 5' RACE. Sequencing instrument: Illumina HiSeq 2500. Through fastp at Q25 and MiXCR, TCRdb rebuilt clones from the public reads, retaining in-frame beta chains. For every CDR3 protein sequence, its rows merge into one entry that carries the most common genes and DNA. The sample data list about 200,000 distinct CDR3 sequences, and roughly 24% of these were observed just once. Of the sample, approximately 6.6% falls within the top ten clones. Sequenced input: blood, either unsorted or a sorted T cell fraction (not recorded which). These TCRs come from a male donor with ankylosing spondylitis or in good health (not recorded which).

The sample holds many counts of this clonotype. The V gene is TRBV7-6, the J gene TRBJ1-1, with D perhaps TRBD1 (5 bases). Trimming took off 4 bases at V and 3 bases at J, with 12 bases between the two ends. The CDR3 consists of 14 residues. Germline V gene data show CDR1 as SGHVS and CDR2 as FNYEAQ. The CDR3 DNA sequence: TGTGCCAGCAGCTCCAATTGGGGGGACACTGAAGCTTTCTTT. Translating it yields CASSSNWGDTEAFF.

The V gene is TRBV7-9, the J gene TRBJ2-2; 7 nucleotides agree with TRBD2. Germline CDR1 and CDR2: SEHNR and FQNEAQ (reference sequence). The CDR3 extends over 14 amino acids. V was clipped by 5 bases and J by 13 bases; unmatched bases: 13. The CDR3 sequence: CASSPGASGERLFF. CDR3 in DNA: TGTGCCAGCAGCCCCGGGGCTAGCGGAGAAAGGCTGTTTTTT.

V gene TRBV18 combines with J gene TRBJ2-1, with D tentatively TRBD1 (6 bases). Between the trimmed V and J ends, which lost 1 base and 5 bases, there was a span of 9 bases. Looked up from germline, CDR1 is KGHSH and CDR2 is LQKENI. CDR3 length equals 14 residues. The CDR3 bases are TGTGCCAGCTCACCACGGGACACCGACAATGAGCAGTTCTTC. Encoded protein: CASSPRDTDNEQFF.

The chain employs TRBV20-1 and TRBJ2-4, with a tentative D call TRBD1 (5 bases). Germline CDR1 reads DFQATT; CDR2 reads SNEGSKA (reference sequence). The length of the CDR3 is 16 residues. CDR3: CCVWGQGPGAKNIQYF. The CDR3 region has the DNA TGCTGCGTCTGGGGCCAGGGTCCAGGAGCCAAAAACATTCAGTACTTC.

This clonotype was found many times. This chain connects TRBV14 to TRBJ2-1, with no clear D. The CDR3 is made up of 15 amino acids. Germline loops: CDR1 SGHDN, CDR2 FVKESK. V gave up 4 bases and J gave up 8 bases, with 18 bases separating them. The CDR3, as DNA: TGTGCCAGCAGCCCCAAGCTAGGCCTTGTGTATGAGCAGTTCTTC. It is translated as CASSPKLGLVYEQFF.

This clonotype came up many times. The CDR3 protein is CASSYAYQGAYEQYF. The CDR3 DNA follows: TGTGCCAGCAGTTACGCTTATCAGGGGGCGTACGAGCAGTACTTC. This chain uses TRBV6-5 with TRBJ2-7; 8 bases agree with TRBD1. CDR3 length: 15 residues. CDR1 and CDR2 (germline): MNHEY, SVGAGI. After removal of 2 bases from V and 4 bases from J, the junction contained 7 bases not matched to a gene.

This clonotype was observed once. The chain carries TRBV29-1 and TRBJ2-5; no firm D call. The germline V and J ends were trimmed by 3 bases and 2 bases, with 10 bases remaining between them. The germline CDR1 and CDR2 sequences are SQVTM and ANQGSEA. The CDR3 length is 13 residues. The CDR3 reads CSVERLLQETQYF. The CDR3 nucleotides are TGCAGCGTTGAGAGGCTCTTACAAGAGACCCAGTACTTC.

This chain joins TRBV20-1 and TRBJ2-7; 15 nucleotides align to TRBD2. There are 19 residues in the CDR3. CDR1 is DFQATT, CDR2 SNEGSKA, per germline (reference sequence). J gave up 7 bases and V 0 bases, and 16 bases lay outside the gene matches. Here the CDR3 DNA reads TGCAGTGCTAGAGACTCACTGGGGACTAGCGGGAGGAATCAGGGGGAGCAGTACTTC. As protein: CSARDSLGTSGRNQGEQYF.

The chain couples TRBV7-9 to TRBJ2-7; D is perhaps TRBD1 (6 bases). Trimming removed 1 base at V and 0 bases at J, with 10 bases between. This CDR3 contains 15 residues. Germline V gives CDR1 SEHNR, CDR2 FQNEAQ (reference sequence). DNA of the CDR3: TGTGCCAGCAGCTTAGGCAGGGGAGTCTCCTACGAGCAGTACTTC. This codes for CASSLGRGVSYEQYF.

The table lists this clonotype with a count of one. This sequence joins TRBV11-1 and TRBJ2-5; D unresolved. CDR1 is SGHAT, CDR2 FQDESV, per germline (reference sequence). The CDR3 spans 14 residues. V gave up 6 bases and J gave up 1 base, with 12 bases separating them. CDR3 residues: CASSRTDSQETQYF. In DNA form, the CDR3 reads TGTGCCAGCAGTCGGACGGATAGCCAAGAGACCCAGTACTTC.

This clonotype occurred a few times. The CDR3 DNA follows: TGCAGTGCTAGAGATCACAGGAACACTGAAGCTTTCTTT. Amino acid sequence: CSARDHRNTEAFF. V gene TRBV20-1 combines with J gene TRBJ1-1; D is uncertain. Germline V lookup: CDR1 DFQATT, CDR2 SNEGSKA (reference sequence). Trimming removed 0 bases at V and 1 base at J, with 6 bases between. The CDR3 totals 13 residues.

This clonotype was seen ten or more times. V is TRBV20-1 and J is TRBJ2-1, with D uncertain. CDR1 and CDR2 (germline): DFQATT, SNEGSKA (reference sequence). The CDR3 has 14 residues. V lost 3 bases and J lost 3, with 12 bases in between. The CDR3 DNA reads TGCAGTGCTAGGTCGTGGCTAGGCTACAATGAGCAGTTCTTC. As protein: CSARSWLGYNEQFF.

This clonotype has more than one count but fewer than ten. A single base separates this from a much larger clone, so it may be a read error. This chain joins TRBV2 and TRBJ2-3; D is unclear. The CDR3 consists of 10 residues. The germline V and J ends were trimmed by 8 bases and 4 bases, with 4 bases remaining between them. Germline CDR1 is SNHLY and CDR2 is FYNNEI. The CDR3 loop reads CASGADTQYF. CDR3 coding DNA: TGTGCCAGCGGGGCAGATACGCAGTATTTT.

This clonotype has at least ten counts. Here the CDR3 DNA reads TGTGCCAGCAGCCTGACTTCAGGGAAGGGGGAGACCCAGTACTTC. Residues: CASSLTSGKGETQYF. This chain joins TRBV7-3 and TRBJ2-5; D is perhaps TRBD1 (5 bases). Trimming took off 5 bases at V and 5 bases at J, with 18 bases between the two ends. The length of the CDR3 is 15 residues. Germline CDR1 reads SGHTA; CDR2 reads FQGTGA.

The V and J genes are TRBV20-1 and TRBJ2-3; D unresolved. The germline CDR1 and CDR2 sequences are DFQATT and SNEGSKA (reference sequence). V was clipped by 5 bases and J by 5 bases, with 11 bases between them. The CDR3 extends over 12 amino acids. The CDR3 DNA reads as TGCAGTGCTCACCCCTCGGAAGATACGCAGTATTTT. It specifies CSAHPSEDTQYF.

This clonotype was observed many times. The gene calls are TRBV4-1 and TRBJ2-4, with D unclear. Germline loops: CDR1 MGHRA, CDR2 YSYEKL. V lost 1 base and J 6 bases, leaving 13 bases between the germline ends. This CDR3 has 15 residues. The CDR3 DNA reads as TGCGCCAGCAGCCAAGTTTTAGGCCTCCCAAACATTCAGTACTTC. Residues: CASSQVLGLPNIQYF.

This clonotype was observed many times. J is TRBJ2-2 and V is TRBV24-1; D unresolved. The CDR3 length is 15 residues. Germline V lookup: CDR1 KGHDR, CDR2 SFDVKD. With 0 bases removed from V and 5 bases from J, the gap between germline ends came to 9 bases. The DNA for the CDR3 is TGTGCCACCAGTGATTTGCCCCCAAGAACCGGGGAGCTGTTTTTT. It specifies CATSDLPPRTGELFF.

This clonotype was detected ten times or more. The gene calls are TRBV12-3 or TRBV12-4 and TRBJ1-4; D remains unclear. The CDR3 runs 13 residues. V lost 6 bases and J lost 8, with 13 bases in between. The CDR3 region is CASSPQTGEKLFF. The DNA for the CDR3 is TGTGCCAGCAGCCCACAAACGGGGGAAAAACTGTTTTTT.

The rearrangement links TRBV4-1 to TRBJ2-1; TRBD2 matches at 11 bases. This CDR3 is built from 16 residues. The J segment lost 7 bases and the V segment lost 1 base, leaving 6 bases of the junction unmatched. Germline values: CDR1 MGHRA, CDR2 YSYEKL. Here the CDR3 DNA reads TGCGCCAGCAGCCAAGTTCGTGCTAGCGGGAGGAATGAGCAGTTCTTC. The encoded protein is CASSQVRASGRNEQFF.

As to this clonotype: A single base separates this from a much larger clone, so it may be a read error. V gene TRBV10-3 combines with J gene TRBJ2-1, with unresolved D. Germline V gives CDR1 ENHRY, CDR2 SYGVKD. This CDR3 contains 13 residues. CDR3 region: CTILAGPVNEQFF. The CDR3 nucleotides read TGTACCATCTTAGCAGGCCCCGTCAATGAGCAGTTCTTC.

This chain joins TRBV29-1 and TRBJ2-1; no firm D call. The CDR3 runs to 11 residues. Looked up from germline, CDR1 is SQVTM and CDR2 is ANQGSEA. V was pared by 6 bases and J by 8 bases, with 11 bases between. CDR3 region: CSVTSWDEQFF. In DNA, the CDR3 is TGCAGCGTGACTTCATGGGATGAGCAGTTCTTC.

This chain joins TRBV10-3 and TRBJ2-1, with TRBD2 as a possible D gene (5 bases). V was trimmed by 0 bases and J by 6 bases, leaving 9 bases between them. The V gene's germline CDR1 is ENHRY and CDR2 SYGVKD. CDR3 length: 14 amino acids. CDR3 in DNA: TGTGCCATCAGTGAGTCAGGAGGAGTCAATGAGCAGTTCTTC. This gives the protein CAISESGGVNEQFF.

This clonotype was detected ten times or more. The rearrangement joins TRBV7-2 to TRBJ2-3; D is undetermined. From germline, CDR1 is SGHTA and CDR2 FQGNSA. CDR3 length equals 13 residues. Trimming pared 3 bases from V and 2 bases from J, leaving 6 bases between. CDR3 loop: CASSLLNTDTQYF. CDR3 nucleotides: TGTGCCAGCAGCTTGCTTAACACAGATACGCAGTATTTT.

The V gene is TRBV29-1, the J gene TRBJ2-5, with D uncertain. CDR3 length equals 13 residues. V lost 6 bases and J 4 bases, leaving 15 bases between the germline ends. CDR1 is SQVTM, CDR2 ANQGSEA, per germline. CDR3 DNA: TGCAGCGTCGATGGGGTGACCGCAGAGACCCAGTACTTC. This sequence encodes CSVDGVTAETQYF.

This clonotype was seen repeatedly, ten times or more. The V call is TRBV5-1, the J call TRBJ2-1, with 10 bases identical to TRBD1. Per the germline V gene, CDR1 is SGHRS and CDR2 is YFSETQ. Trimming at V came to 0 bases and at J to 5 bases, leaving 5 bases not matched to a gene. The CDR3 totals 16 residues. Written as DNA, the CDR3 is TGCGCCAGCAGCTTGGGCGGGACAGGGGAGAACAATGAGCAGTTCTTC. Translated, it gives CASSLGGTGENNEQFF.

This clonotype was counted between two and nine times. The V call is TRBV20-1, the J call TRBJ2-5, with 10 bases aligning to TRBD2. The CDR3 has 15 amino acids. Germline CDR1 reads DFQATT; CDR2 reads SNEGSKA (reference sequence). The junction had 6 bases not matched to a gene; V was cut back by 1 base and J by 4 bases. The CDR3 here is CSARASGGVGETQYF. The DNA of the CDR3 is TGCAGTGCTAGAGCTAGCGGGGGAGTGGGAGAGACCCAGTACTTC.

Concerning this clonotype: This may arise from a read error, as a much more abundant clone is one base away. V usage is TRBV7-9 and J usage is TRBJ2-1, with 13 bases that match TRBD2. Germline CDR1 SEHNR, CDR2 FQNEAQ (reference sequence). The length of the CDR3 is 15 residues. Trimming took 4 bases from V and 4 from J; bases not matched to a gene: 1. The CDR3 bases are TGTGCCAGCAGCTGGACTAGCGGGAGTTACAATGAGCAGTTCTTC. Translated: CASSWTSGSYNEQFF.

V usage is TRBV7-2 and J usage is TRBJ2-3; D possibly corresponds to TRBD2 (6 bases). V was clipped by 5 bases and J by 0 bases, with 18 bases between them. Germline V gene lookup returns CDR1 SGHTA and CDR2 FQGNSA. The CDR3 has 17 residues. The CDR3 DNA reads as TGTGCCAGCAGCCGTCGCACCCTAGCGTCTAGCACAGATACGCAGTATTTT. Amino acid sequence: CASSRRTLASSTDTQYF.

This clonotype has ten or more counts. For the CDR3, the DNA is TGTGCCAGCCAAACAGGCGTGGGGACAGATACGCAGTATTTT. It codes for CASQTGVGTDTQYF. This chain uses TRBV12-3 or TRBV12-4 with TRBJ2-3; weak D call: TRBD1 (5 bases). The CDR3 runs to 14 residues. V was shortened by 8 bases and J by 3 bases, with 15 bases between the two germline ends.

J is TRBJ2-1 and V is TRBV6-5; 10 bases align to TRBD2. V lost 2 bases and J lost 5; bases outside the gene matches: 9. CDR1 is MNHEY and CDR2 is SVGAGI in the germline V gene. CDR3 size: 17 residues. CDR3 residues: CASSYRGLAGDNNEQFF. The CDR3 nucleotides are TGTGCCAGCAGTTACAGGGGTCTAGCGGGAGACAACAATGAGCAGTTCTTC.

This clonotype came up many times. The rearrangement links TRBV7-9 to TRBJ2-3, with TRBD2 matching 10 bases. Germline V CDR1 and CDR2: SEHNR, FQNEAQ (reference sequence). J lost 4 bases, V lost 5 bases, and 9 bases had no gene match. This CDR3 has 16 amino acids. The CDR3 sequence: CASSERWTSGPDTQYF. CDR3 in DNA: TGTGCCAGCAGCGAGCGCTGGACTAGCGGACCAGATACGCAGTATTTT.

The chain uses TRBV5-1 and TRBJ2-2; 7 bases fit TRBD1. J was trimmed by 7 bases and V by 3 bases; bases with no gene match: 12. The CDR3 is 16 amino acids. Germline V CDR1 and CDR2: SGHRS, YFSETQ. CDR3 coding DNA: TGCGCCAGCAGCTCCGGGACAGCACCCTCGGGCGGGGAGCTGTTTTTT. Its protein product is CASSSGTAPSGGELFF.